Below are 9 T cell receptor beta chains sequenced from a single sample in a study of shared clonotypes between healthy human individuals. The table came from immunoSEQ multiplex PCR; TCRdb's copy has only in-frame clones and leaves some out. The sample lists 2 million to 3 million clones; 90% to 95% were seen once. Sequenced sample: naive CD4+ T cells from PBMCs. This sample's subset: CD45RA+ positively selected. These TCRs come from a man younger than 35 in good health. Some clones in this sample may be carry-over from other donors' samples.

V is TRBV5-4 and J is TRBJ2-1, with D possibly TRBD1 on 6 matching bases. Germline V CDR1 and CDR2: SGHNT, YYREEE (reference sequence). V was clipped by 4 bases and J by 10 bases, with 24 bases between them. The CDR3 sequence is 16 residues long. The CDR3 DNA reads as TGTGCCAGCAGCCGGTGGGGGCAGGGTGGATCCGACGAGCAGTTCTTC. Amino acid sequence: CASSRWGQGGSDEQFF.

A single count supports this clone. This chain links TRBV5-8 with TRBJ1-1; a possible D gene is TRBD1 (5 bases). The V and J ends lost 3 bases and 4 bases respectively, with 13 bases between them. Per the germline V gene, CDR1 is SGHTS and CDR2 is YDEGEE. CDR3 size: 14 residues. This CDR3 is CASSSMTASTEAFF. CDR3 nucleotide sequence: TGTGCCAGCAGCTCGATGACAGCCAGCACTGAAGCTTTCTTT.

The gene calls are TRBV7-2 and TRBJ2-2; tentatively, D is TRBD2 (5 bases). Deletions cut 5 bases from V and 7 bases from J, with 11 bases between. The CDR3 length is 13 residues. The germline V gene has CDR1 SGHTA and CDR2 FQGNSA. CDR3 sequence (DNA): TGTGCCAGCAGCCCCGAGGCGGGCGGGGAGCTGTTTTTT. This gives the protein CASSPEAGGELFF.

The rearrangement joins TRBV7-2 to TRBJ2-5, with TRBD2 identical over 12 bases. Germline trimming cut 1 base from V and 0 bases from J; bases unmatched to any gene: 6. CDR1 SGHTA and CDR2 FQGNSA come from the germline V gene. The CDR3 consists of 18 residues. CDR3 protein: CASSLGLAGVGYQETQYF. The CDR3 DNA follows: TGTGCCAGCAGCTTAGGACTAGCGGGAGTGGGGTACCAAGAGACCCAGTACTTC.

The chain joins TRBV6-5 to TRBJ1-1; D gene unclear. The CDR3 extends over 13 amino acids. The germline gives CDR1 MNHEY, CDR2 SVGAGI. V was pared by 6 bases and J by 4 bases, with 12 bases between. CDR3 protein: CASRGEIRTEAFF. The CDR3, as DNA: TGTGCCAGCAGGGGAGAGATCCGCACTGAAGCTTTCTTT.

The V call is TRBV29-1, the J call TRBJ2-2, with TRBD1 identical over 9 bases. Looked up from germline, CDR1 is SQVTM and CDR2 is ANQGSEA. The J segment lost 5 bases and the V segment lost 7 bases, leaving 5 bases of the junction unmatched. This CDR3 is 13 amino acids long. In DNA, the CDR3 is TGCAGCGGTGGGACAGGGTATACCGGGGAGCTGTTTTTT. Encoded protein: CSGGTGYTGELFF.

This chain uses TRBV30 with TRBJ1-6; D is uncertain. Germline CDR1 is GTSNPN and CDR2 is SVGIG (reference sequence). This CDR3 spans 13 amino acids. Trimming cost V 0 bases and J 13 bases, with 13 bases left between them. The CDR3 bases are TGTGCCTGGAGTGTAACGTCAATTCCGCCCCTCCACTTT. Encoded protein: CAWSVTSIPPLHF.

The chain joins TRBV5-4 to TRBJ1-1; TRBD1 matches 7 bases. Germline V CDR1 and CDR2: SGHNT, YYREEE (reference sequence). This CDR3 has 16 amino acids. J was trimmed by 4 bases and V by 4 bases; bases with no gene match: 13. The CDR3 sequence: CASSGPYRGGGTEAFF. CDR3 DNA sequence: TGTGCCAGCAGCGGACCTTACAGGGGAGGGGGCACTGAAGCTTTCTTT.

The V call is TRBV5-1, the J call TRBJ2-1, with D possibly TRBD2 on 5 matching bases. Per the germline V gene, CDR1 is SGHRS and CDR2 is YFSETQ. Trimming took 4 bases from V and 16 from J, leaving 18 bases between them. The CDR3 length is 12 residues. The CDR3 here is CASSPEAARLFF. The CDR3 nucleotides are TGCGCCAGCAGCCCGGAGGCTGCCCGCCTCTTCTTC.